A selection of T cell receptor beta chains follows, all from one sample in a study of beta chain features in type 1 diabetes. Sequenced by immunoSEQ multiplex PCR; TCRdb stores in-frame clones only, minus some. The table includes about 150,000 clones, around 7.9% detected once. Material for sequencing was central memory CD4+ T cells from blood. These receptors originate from a man younger than 35 with type 1 diabetes. Each CDR3 is given with its conserved first and last residue. A D gene is named only where the DNA matches it firmly. Clone size is shown for a subset of rows, as once, few, many or a class of expanded clone.

d_gene	v_gene	abundance	j_gene	CDR3aa	CDR3nt
NA	TRBV9	NA	TRBJ1-6	CASKIRDIHPPPLHF	TGTGCCAGCAAAATCCGGGACATCCATCCGCCACCCCTCCACTTT
NA	TRBV4-3	few	TRBJ1-4	CASSSWGGKLFF	TGCGCCAGCAGCTCTTGGGGGGGGAAACTGTTTTTT
NA	TRBV2	NA	TRBJ1-1	CASSPRGTGTEAFF	TGTGCCAGCAGCCCACGGGGGACGGGCACTGAAGCTTTCTTT
TRBD2	TRBV11-2	NA	TRBJ2-1	CASSLDQGGTSATNEQFF	TGTGCCAGCAGCTTAGATCAGGGGGGGACTAGCGCTACCAATGAGCAGTTCTTC
NA	TRBV28	few	TRBJ1-2	CASSFNTGWYGYTF	TGTGCCAGCAGTTTCAATACAGGCTGGTATGGCTACACCTTC
NA	TRBV28	NA	TRBJ2-1	CASFPGHRTGEQFF	TGTGCCAGCTTCCCGGGACACCGAACCGGGGAGCAGTTCTTC
TRBD1	TRBV2	NA	TRBJ2-1	CASSEAKGAEGNEQFF	TGTGCCAGCAGTGAAGCGAAGGGGGCCGAAGGGAATGAGCAGTTCTTC
NA	TRBV7-9	many	TRBJ2-7	CASSPLEGHVVLYEQYF	TGTGCCAGCAGCCCGTTGGAGGGCCACGTAGTCCTTTACGAGCAGTACTTC
TRBD1	TRBV6-5	NA	TRBJ2-4	CASSYQTTGTKNIQYF	TGTGCCAGCAGTTACCAGACGACAGGGACCAAAAACATTCAGTACTTC
NA	TRBV19	NA	TRBJ1-2	CATIGGNWYGYTF	TGTGCGACAATTGGGGGGAATTGGTATGGCTACACCTTC
NA	TRBV18	few	TRBJ2-7	CASSPIGGDNSYEQYF	TGTGCCAGCTCACCCATAGGCGGAGATAACTCCTACGAGCAGTACTTC
NA	TRBV18	NA	TRBJ2-2	CASSRTNTGELFF	TGTGCCAGCTCACGGACAAACACCGGGGAGCTGTTTTTT
NA	TRBV7-6	few	TRBJ2-3	CASSPNTDTQYF	TGTGCCAGCAGCCCCAACACAGATACGCAGTATTTT
TRBD1	TRBV19	few	TRBJ1-2	CATGQGLYGYTF	TGTGCCACGGGACAGGGCCTCTATGGCTACACCTTC
NA	TRBV27	NA	TRBJ2-7	CAIRGRTYEQYF	TGTGCCATCAGGGGCAGAACCTACGAGCAGTACTTC
NA	TRBV9	few	TRBJ1-2	CASFERQERARGYTF	TGTGCCAGCTTCGAAAGACAGGAACGAGCGCGGGGCTACACCTTC
NA	TRBV10-3	NA	TRBJ2-5	CATRVRADQETQYF	TGTGCCACCCGAGTGCGGGCGGATCAAGAGACCCAGTACTTC
NA	TRBV19	NA	TRBJ1-2	CASTISGYGYTF	TGTGCCAGTACCATCTCGGGCTATGGCTACACCTTC
NA	TRBV5-1	NA	TRBJ2-7	CASSLGQGGPYEQYF	TGCGCCAGCAGCTTGGGGCAGGGGGGACCGTACGAGCAGTACTTC
NA	TRBV28	few	TRBJ2-7	CASSLIPTGHGYEQYF	TGTGCCAGCAGTTTAATCCCGACAGGCCACGGGTACGAGCAGTACTTC
NA	TRBV16	few	TRBJ1-1	CASSQLDTEAFF	TGTGCCAGCAGCCAATTAGACACTGAAGCTTTCTTT
NA	TRBV7-2	few	TRBJ2-5	CASSSQGSGETQYF	TGTGCCAGCAGCTCACAGGGAAGTGGAGAGACCCAGTACTTC
TRBD1	TRBV29-1	few	TRBJ1-5	CSVAPGQGNQPQHF	TGCAGCGTCGCCCCAGGACAGGGCAATCAGCCCCAGCATTTT
NA	TRBV23-1	few	TRBJ2-1	CASSQSIGAGNEQFF	TGCGCCAGCAGTCAATCGATAGGGGCTGGCAATGAGCAGTTCTTC
TRBD2	TRBV18	many	TRBJ2-7	CASSSGTSGYEQYF	TGTGCCAGCTCATCCGGGACTAGCGGCTACGAGCAGTACTTC
TRBD1	TRBV5-1	many	TRBJ1-1	CASSSSGQGAFGTEAFF	TGCGCCAGCAGCTCCTCAGGACAGGGGGCTTTCGGCACTGAAGCTTTCTTT
TRBD1	TRBV7-2	few	TRBJ1-1	CASSLSGGQGGAFF	TGTGCCAGCAGTTTATCCGGCGGACAGGGTGGTGCTTTCTTT
TRBD1	TRBV2	few	TRBJ1-5	CASSAQGQYQPQHF	TGTGCCAGCAGTGCCCAGGGACAGTATCAGCCCCAGCATTTT
TRBD2	TRBV30	few	TRBJ2-3	CAWSASGTSTDTQYF	TGTGCCTGGAGTGCTAGCGGGACGAGCACAGATACGCAGTATTTT
NA	TRBV18	NA	TRBJ2-7	CASSRNTASGNYEQYF	TGTGCCAGCTCACGGAATACAGCTTCGGGGAACTACGAGCAGTACTTC
TRBD1	TRBV2	NA	TRBJ1-3	CASRAGGTDTIYF	TGTGCCAGCAGGGCAGGGGGCACGGACACCATATATTTT
NA	TRBV5-1	few	TRBJ2-1	CASSSGVRGGNRANEQFF	TGCGCCAGCAGCTCGGGCGTTAGGGGGGGAAATAGGGCCAATGAGCAGTTCTTC
TRBD2	TRBV28	few	TRBJ2-7	CASLYSGSGEQYF	TGTGCCAGCCTGTATAGCGGGAGTGGCGAGCAGTACTTC
TRBD1	TRBV2	few	TRBJ1-4	CASSADRDEKLFF	TGTGCCAGCAGTGCGGACAGGGATGAAAAACTGTTTTTT
TRBD1	TRBV27	few	TRBJ1-2	CASSRRDRAYGYTF	TGTGCCAGCAGTCGCAGGGACAGGGCCTATGGCTACACCTTC
TRBD2	TRBV7-2	NA	TRBJ2-7	CASSPPGGNSYEQYF	TGTGCCAGCAGCCCCCCCGGGGGGAACTCCTACGAGCAGTACTTC
NA	TRBV6-5	NA	TRBJ1-6	CASSDLQGSPLHF	TGTGCCAGCAGTGATCTCCAGGGTTCACCCCTCCACTTT
TRBD2	TRBV6-6	NA	TRBJ2-7	CASSFLAGGPNEQYF	TGTGCCAGCAGTTTCCTAGCGGGAGGGCCGAACGAGCAGTACTTC
NA	TRBV7-2	few	TRBJ1-2	CASSPQTGARGYTF	TGTGCCAGCAGCCCACAGACAGGCGCTCGGGGCTACACCTTC
TRBD2	TRBV27	NA	TRBJ2-1	CASSLVGLAGRLEFF	TGTGCCAGCAGCCTAGTTGGACTAGCGGGGCGACTCGAGTTCTTC